Shown below are 17 T cell receptor beta chains from a single sample sequenced in a study of cytomegalovirus exposure and HLA in healthy donors (dated by TCRdb to the late 2010s). Library generation was performed with the immunoSEQ multiplex PCR assay. For the multiplex PCR, a mixture combining 60 forward primers for TCR Vbeta segments and 13 reverse primers for TCR Jbeta segments was used. This immuneACCESS table, as held by TCRdb, lists in-frame sequences with V and J called but not all clones. Of the missing ones, under half trace to an unresolved V gene in checked studies; the others have no known cause. Recorded for this sample are 60,000 to 70,000 clones; 68% of them occurred a single time. Approximately 11% of the sample is held by the ten biggest clonotypes. Sequencing was carried out using PBMCs. Receptors were obtained from a woman aged 25 to 39 in good health and CMV-seronegative.

This clone was detected once. The chain carries TRBV7-3 and TRBJ1-1, with D perhaps TRBD1 (5 bases). Germline CDR1 and CDR2: SGHTA and FQGTGA. The V gene lost 6 bases and the J gene lost 4 bases, with 12 bases spanning the gap. The CDR3 contains 13 residues. CDR3 nucleotide sequence: TGTGCCAGCAGGACACAGGAAGGCACTGAAGCTTTCTTT. It codes for CASRTQEGTEAFF.

V is TRBV6-4 and J is TRBJ2-1; 10 bases align to TRBD2. In germline, CDR1 is MRHNA, CDR2 SNTAGT. V trimming: 4 bases; J trimming: 7 bases; junction bases outside the gene matches: 10. The CDR3 runs 16 residues. The CDR3 spells CASSVGGASGGNEQFF. The CDR3 region has the DNA TGTGCCAGCAGTGTCGGTGGGGCTAGCGGGGGTAATGAGCAGTTCTTC.

The rearrangement joins TRBV21-1 to TRBJ2-7; the DNA was not used to check the table's D call, TRBD2. TRBV21-1 constitutes a pseudogene. The CDR3 is 20 residues long. DNA of the CDR3: TGTGCCAGCAGCAACCCTTATTTGCTAGCGGGGGGGCACAGCTCCTACGAGCAGTACTTC. As protein: CASSNPYLLAGGHSSYEQYF.

This clone was detected only once. The V call is TRBV6-5, the J call TRBJ2-5; a possible D gene is TRBD1 (5 bases). Germline V lookup: CDR1 MNHEY, CDR2 SVGAGI. There are 14 residues in the CDR3. Trimming took 8 bases from V and 4 from J, leaving 17 bases between them. The CDR3 loop is CASGFSRVGETQYF. The DNA for the CDR3 is TGTGCCAGCGGGTTTTCCAGGGTCGGAGAGACCCAGTACTTC.

This clone was recorded a few times. The chain employs TRBV4-1 and TRBJ1-6; possibly TRBD1 for D (6 bases). CDR1 and CDR2 from the germline V gene are MGHRA and YSYEKL. Deletions cut 3 bases from V and 7 bases from J, with 22 bases between. This CDR3 is built from 18 residues. The CDR3 loop is CASSHLSLLTGPNSPLHF. The DNA of the CDR3 is TGCGCCAGCAGCCATTTATCTCTTTTGACAGGCCCAAATTCACCCCTCCACTTT.

The chain links TRBV10-2 to TRBJ2-7; D ambiguous. Per the germline V gene, CDR1 is WSHSY and CDR2 is SAAADI. Trimming pared 6 bases from V and 3 bases from J, leaving 12 bases between. The CDR3 totals 13 residues. CDR3 in amino acids: CASRDTAFYEQYF. For the CDR3, the DNA is TGCGCCAGCAGAGATACAGCTTTCTACGAGCAGTACTTC.

This chain connects TRBV30 to TRBJ1-3; 8 bases are a match to TRBD1. With V trimmed by 4 bases and J by 4 bases, 3 bases remained unmatched. CDR1 is GTSNPN and CDR2 is SVGIG in the germline V gene (reference sequence). The CDR3 is 13 residues long. Here the CDR3 DNA reads TGTGCCTGGACTGGGACAGGCGGAAACACCATATATTTT. This sequence encodes CAWTGTGGNTIYF.

The count of this clone is one. The rearrangement uses TRBV19 and TRBJ2-7, with 12 bases fitting TRBD2. V was clipped by 8 bases and J by 4 bases; unmatched bases: 3. The germline V gene encodes CDR1 LNHDA and CDR2 SQIVND (reference sequence). The CDR3 has 13 residues. The CDR3 spells CASATSGGYEQYF. For the CDR3, the DNA is TGTGCCAGTGCGACTAGCGGGGGTTACGAGCAGTACTTC.

To note about this clone: An end of the junction does not agree with germline; a read error may underlie this. The chain uses TRBV5-1 and TRBJ1-1; 7 bases align to TRBD1. This CDR3 region has 16 residues. Germline loops: CDR1 SGHRS, CDR2 YFSETQ. The DNA of the CDR3 is TGCGTCAGCATACTCGACAGGGCGCTAGGGGGGACTGAAGCTTTCTTT. Its protein is CVSILDRALGGTEAFF.

V and J are TRBV6-5 and TRBJ1-1; 9 nucleotides agree with TRBD1. J gave up 1 base and V 6 bases, and 3 bases lay outside the gene matches. CDR3 size: 14 residues. CDR1 and CDR2 (germline): MNHEY, SVGAGI. CDR3 sequence reads: CASRGQGPNTEAFF. The CDR3, as DNA: TGTGCCAGCAGGGGACAGGGACCGAACACTGAAGCTTTCTTT.

The chain is built from TRBV30 and TRBJ2-7, with no clear D. The CDR3 consists of 12 residues. V gave up 3 bases and J gave up 4 bases, with 10 bases separating them. Germline lookup yields CDR1 GTSNPN and CDR2 SVGIG (reference sequence). The CDR3, as DNA: TGTGCCTGGAGAGGTCAGGCTTACGAGCAGTACTTC. Its translation: CAWRGQAYEQYF.

The chain carries TRBV7-9 and TRBJ1-2, with TRBD1 matching over 7 bases. V lost 5 bases to trimming and J lost 7 bases; unmatched junction nucleotides: 13. The germline gives CDR1 SEHNR, CDR2 FQNEAQ (reference sequence). The CDR3 is made up of 15 amino acids. The CDR3 DNA reads as TGTGCCAGCAGCGACCGACAGGGAGACGGTCCTGGCTACACCTTC. It specifies CASSDRQGDGPGYTF.

This clone was counted between two and nine times. The chain has TRBV29-1 and TRBJ2-7, with D unresolved. The germline V and J ends were trimmed by 8 bases and 6 bases, with 14 bases remaining between them. Germline CDR1 reads SQVTM; CDR2 reads ANQGSEA. CDR3 size: 11 residues. The CDR3 DNA sequence: TGCAGCTCCTTGTTGGCTGGCGAGCAGTACTTC. Its translation: CSSLLAGEQYF.

The CDR3 coding sequence is TGTGCCAGCAGCCAGGTGTACTATGGCTACACCTTC. Amino acid sequence: CASSQVYYGYTF. The chain recombines TRBV7-9 with TRBJ1-2; D is ambiguous. Germline V gives CDR1 SEHNR, CDR2 FQNEAQ (reference sequence). Trimming removed 5 bases from V and 3 bases from J, with 7 bases in between. This CDR3 region has 12 residues.

The chain combines TRBV2 with TRBJ2-2, with 7 bases aligning to TRBD1. This CDR3 comprises 15 residues. The junction had 3 bases not matched to a gene; V was cut back by 3 bases and J by 2 bases. Germline CDR1 is SNHLY and CDR2 is FYNNEI. CDR3 in DNA: TGTGCCAGCAGTGATCAGGGGGTCAACACCGGGGAGCTGTTTTTT. This sequence encodes CASSDQGVNTGELFF.

This chain connects TRBV30 to TRBJ2-1; possible D gene TRBD1, 6 bases. This CDR3 has 14 residues. Trimming cost V 1 base and J 7 bases, with 14 bases left between them. The germline gives CDR1 GTSNPN, CDR2 SVGIG (reference sequence). As DNA, the CDR3 is TGTGCCTGGAGTGGGGCCTATCAGGGGAATGAGCAGTTCTTC. Translation gives CAWSGAYQGNEQFF. The full variable domain, rest sourced from reference TRBV30 and TRBJ2-1, is SQTIHQWPATLVQPVGSPLSLECTVEGTSNPNLYWYRQAAGRGLQLLFYSVGIGQISSEVPQNLSASRPQDRQFILSSKKLLLSDSGFYLCAWSGAYQGNEQFFGPGTRLTVL.

The V call is TRBV5-1, the J call TRBJ1-4; the D gene is possibly TRBD1 (6 bases). The germline CDR1 and CDR2 sequences are SGHRS and YFSETQ. The CDR3 runs to 13 residues. Deletions cut 2 bases from V and 14 bases from J, with 16 bases between. The CDR3: CASSFEGVNRLFF. In nucleotides, the CDR3 is TGCGCCAGCAGCTTTGAGGGGGTGAATCGGCTGTTTTTT.